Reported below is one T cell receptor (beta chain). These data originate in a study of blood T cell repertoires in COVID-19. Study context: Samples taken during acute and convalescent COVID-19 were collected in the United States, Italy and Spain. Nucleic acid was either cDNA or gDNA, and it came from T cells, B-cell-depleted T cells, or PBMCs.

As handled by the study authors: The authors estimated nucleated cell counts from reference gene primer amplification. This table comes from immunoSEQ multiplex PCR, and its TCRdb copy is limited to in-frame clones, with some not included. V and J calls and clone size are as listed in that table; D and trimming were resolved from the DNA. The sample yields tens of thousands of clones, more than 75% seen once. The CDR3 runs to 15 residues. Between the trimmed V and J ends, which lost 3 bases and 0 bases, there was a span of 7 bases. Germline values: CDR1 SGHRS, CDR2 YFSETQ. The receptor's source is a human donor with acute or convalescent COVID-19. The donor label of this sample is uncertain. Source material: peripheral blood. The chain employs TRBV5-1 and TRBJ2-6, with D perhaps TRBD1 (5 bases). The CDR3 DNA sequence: TGCGCCAGCAGCTACGACAGCTCTGGGGCCAACGTCCTGACTTTC. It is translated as CASSYDSSGANVLTF.